The 30 T cell receptor beta chains below come from one sample, sequenced in a study of control samples from healthy donors and cancer patients. Clones were sequenced by immunoSEQ multiplex PCR, and TCRdb holds only the in-frame ones, with some missing. The sample consists of 60,000 to 95,000 clones, approximately 88% of them appearing once. The specimen sequenced was PBMCs. The origin of the receptors is a woman in her forties or fifties with colorectal cancer.

This clone turned up a few times. The chain carries TRBV2 and TRBJ2-2; 15 nucleotides match TRBD2. The CDR3 totals 15 residues. Germline V CDR1 and CDR2: SNHLY, FYNNEI. Trimming at V came to 6 bases and at J to 6 bases, leaving 2 bases not matched to a gene. This chain's CDR3 is CASRGLAGGAGELFF. The CDR3 nucleotides read TGTGCCAGCAGAGGACTAGCGGGGGGGGCCGGGGAGCTGTTTTTT.

V and J are TRBV9 and TRBJ1-5; a weak D match, TRBD1 (5 bases). CDR1 is SGDLS and CDR2 is YYNGEE in the germline V gene. The V gene lost 0 bases and the J gene lost 3 bases, with 10 bases spanning the gap. The CDR3 is made up of 15 amino acids. The CDR3 DNA sequence: TGTGCCAGCAGCGTAGCTCCGGGACTCAATCAGCCCCAGCATTTT. It is translated as CASSVAPGLNQPQHF.

The chain couples TRBV18 to TRBJ1-4; D might be TRBD1 (5 bases). CDR3 size: 13 residues. Trimming removed 3 bases at V and 4 bases at J, with 6 bases between. Germline CDR1 reads KGHSH; CDR2 reads LQKENI. The CDR3 coding sequence is TGTGCCAGCTCACCGACAGTTAATGAAAAACTGTTTTTT. Its protein is CASSPTVNEKLFF.

The chain is built from TRBV6-5 and TRBJ1-2; the D gene is possibly TRBD1 (5 bases). Between the trimmed V and J ends, which lost 0 bases and 4 bases, there was a span of 12 bases. The CDR3 consists of 15 residues. Germline-derived CDR1 and CDR2 are MNHEY and SVGAGI. DNA for the CDR3: TGTGCCAGCAGTTACTCGAATGAGGGGCTCTATGGCTACACCTTC. Its protein product is CASSYSNEGLYGYTF.

V is TRBV5-1 and J is TRBJ1-1; the match to TRBD1 covers 7 bases. The germline V gene has CDR1 SGHRS and CDR2 YFSETQ. V was pared by 1 base and J by 7 bases, with 7 bases of the junction left unmatched. The CDR3 contains 14 residues. The CDR3 loop reads CASSLRSGGGEAFF. The DNA of the CDR3 is TGCGCCAGCAGCTTGAGGTCAGGGGGTGGTGAAGCTTTCTTT.

This chain links TRBV5-5 with TRBJ1-1; maybe TRBD1 (5 bases). The CDR3 has 15 residues. Germline assignment: CDR1 SGHKS and CDR2 YYEKEE (reference sequence). The V end lost 4 bases, the J end lost 1 base, and 14 bases lay between the germline ends. For the CDR3, the DNA is TGTGCCAGCAGCCAGGGACCAGGGACGAACACTGAAGCTTTCTTT. Translating it yields CASSQGPGTNTEAFF.

The genes are TRBV20-1 and TRBJ2-7; D unclear. The V gene lost 3 bases and the J gene lost 1 base, with 4 bases spanning the gap. The V gene's germline CDR1 is DFQATT and CDR2 SNEGSKA (reference sequence). The CDR3 extends over 11 amino acids. The CDR3 spells CSARTSYEQYV. DNA of the CDR3: TGCAGTGCTAGGACATCCTACGAGCAGTACGTC.

The rearrangement uses TRBV6-2 or TRBV6-3 and TRBJ2-7, with D maybe TRBD1 (5 bases). Germline CDR1 is MNHEY and CDR2 is SVGEGT. There are 13 residues in the CDR3. Trimming removed 4 bases at V and 4 bases at J, with 11 bases between. DNA of the CDR3: TGTGCCAGCAGTTCGACAGAGACGTACGAGCAGTACGTC. Amino acid sequence: CASSSTETYEQYV.

This chain joins TRBV19 and TRBJ2-3, with D possibly called TRBD1 or TRBD2 (5 bases each). V shed 2 bases and J shed 4 bases, with 10 bases lying between them. CDR3 size: 14 residues. Germline V gene sequence: CDR1 LNHDA, CDR2 SQIVND (reference sequence). The CDR3 reads CASSIWDGSDTQYF. CDR3 DNA: TGTGCCAGTAGTATATGGGACGGATCAGATACGCAGTATTTT.

The rearrangement links TRBV28 to TRBJ1-5; 7 nucleotides line up with TRBD1. Per the germline V gene, CDR1 is MDHEN and CDR2 is SYDVKM. This CDR3 region has 15 residues. Trimming at V came to 3 bases and at J to 5 bases, leaving 7 bases not matched to a gene. CDR3 nucleotide sequence: TGTGCCAGCAGTTTTGGAGGGGGCGGAGATCAGCCCCAGCATTTT. Its protein is CASSFGGGGDQPQHF.

This rearrangement joins TRBV19 to TRBJ1-1; D remains ambiguous. The CDR3 consists of 13 residues. Germline CDR1 LNHDA, CDR2 SQIVND (reference sequence). V was trimmed by 4 bases and J by 3 bases, leaving 9 bases between them. CDR3 nucleotide sequence: TGTGCCAGTAGTAGCGCAGCCTACACTGAAGCTTTCTTT. Encoded protein: CASSSAAYTEAFF.

The chain employs TRBV19 and TRBJ1-5; D is possibly TRBD1 (5 bases). Per the germline V gene, CDR1 is LNHDA and CDR2 is SQIVND (reference sequence). This CDR3 has 15 residues. Trimming took off 6 bases at V and 4 bases at J, with 16 bases between the two ends. The CDR3 coding sequence is TGTGCCAGTAGCACCGGACACCTAAATAATCAGCCCCAGCATTTT. This translates into CASSTGHLNNQPQHF.

This chain links TRBV2 with TRBJ2-1; 12 positions match TRBD1. V lost 7 bases and J lost 9; bases outside the gene matches: 10. The CDR3 covers 15 residues. Looked up from germline, CDR1 is SNHLY and CDR2 is FYNNEI. DNA of the CDR3: TGTGCCAGCAACGGGGGGGACAGGGGGCTCGGTGAGCAGTTCTTC. It specifies CASNGGDRGLGEQFF.

This clone was recorded a few times. This sequence joins TRBV6-2 or TRBV6-3 and TRBJ1-1; 10 bases agree with TRBD1. From germline, CDR1 is MNHEY and CDR2 SVGEGT. V lost 2 bases and J lost 4; bases outside the gene matches: 13. This CDR3 is built from 18 residues. The CDR3 DNA sequence: TGTGCCAGCAGTTACCGCCCCTGGGACAGGGGATACGGCACTGAAGCTTTCTTT. Its translation is CASSYRPWDRGYGTEAFF.

The chain is built from TRBV5-1 and TRBJ2-1; 8 nucleotides match TRBD2. The germline V gene encodes CDR1 SGHRS and CDR2 YFSETQ. Unmatched junction bases numbered 7, after V lost 0 bases and J lost 5 bases. This CDR3 is 16 amino acids long. CDR3 residues: CASSLGSTSGNNEQFF. DNA for the CDR3: TGCGCCAGCAGCTTGGGTAGCACTAGCGGAAACAATGAGCAGTTCTTC.

J is TRBJ1-5 and V is TRBV28; D is possibly TRBD1 (6 bases). This CDR3 has 15 residues. V lost 5 bases and J 6 bases, leaving 17 bases between the germline ends. Germline CDR1 and CDR2: MDHEN and SYDVKM. The CDR3 sequence: CASSQGTGGVQPQHF. The CDR3 DNA is TGTGCCAGCAGTCAGGGGACGGGGGGGGTTCAGCCCCAGCATTTT.

The CDR3 here is CASSPTQGGYGYTF. In DNA, the CDR3 is TGTGCCAGCAGCCCGACACAGGGGGGCTATGGCTACACCTTC. The chain couples TRBV6-4 to TRBJ1-2, with 8 bases fitting TRBD1. The germline V gene has CDR1 MRHNA and CDR2 SNTAGT. Trimming took 6 bases from V and 4 from J; bases not matched to a gene: 7. This CDR3 has 14 amino acids.

The chain recombines TRBV6-2 or TRBV6-3 with TRBJ2-5; 11 positions match TRBD2. Looked up from germline, CDR1 is MNHEY and CDR2 is SVGEGT. V shed 6 bases, J shed 0 bases, and the junction held 6 bases outside the gene matches. The CDR3 runs to 16 residues. DNA of the CDR3: TGTGCCAGCAGCCTCCTAGCGGGGGGTCACCAAGAGACCCAGTACTTC. Translating gives CASSLLAGGHQETQYF.

The rearrangement links TRBV9 to TRBJ2-5; 7 bases match TRBD1. The V gene end was trimmed by 4 bases and the J gene end by 6 bases; junction bases not matched to a gene: 9. Germline values: CDR1 SGDLS, CDR2 YYNGEE. CDR3 length: 14 residues. The CDR3 coding sequence is TGTGCCAGCAGCCCCCGACAGGGTATAAAGACCCAGTACTTC. This encodes CASSPRQGIKTQYF.

Points on this clone: One junction end disagrees with the germline gene, perhaps due to a read error. Other DNA variants within this sample encode the same CDR3. The genes are TRBV12-3 or TRBV12-4 and TRBJ1-1; D unresolved. CDR3 length equals 12 residues. CDR3: CASSLGMTEAFF. CDR3 DNA sequence: TGTGCCAGCAGTTTAGGGATGACTGAAGCCTTCTTT.

V and J are TRBV7-8 and TRBJ2-1, with D perhaps assigned TRBD1 or TRBD2 (6 bases each). With 4 bases removed from V and 0 bases from J, the gap between germline ends came to 16 bases. This CDR3 is 17 amino acids long. Germline values: CDR1 SGHVS, CDR2 FQNEAQ. The CDR3 DNA sequence: TGTGCCAGCAGCTGGGGGGCGGCCCGAAGCTCCTACAATGAGCAGTTCTTC. Encoded protein: CASSWGAARSSYNEQFF.

The gene calls are TRBV6-5 and TRBJ1-1, with 7 bases matching TRBD1. The germline V gene has CDR1 MNHEY and CDR2 SVGAGI. V lost 7 bases to trimming and J lost 4 bases; unmatched junction nucleotides: 9. There are 14 residues in the CDR3. The CDR3 reads CASTPTGEVTEAFF. The CDR3 coding sequence is TGTGCCAGCACCCCTACAGGGGAGGTCACTGAAGCTTTCTTT.

This chain joins TRBV6-4 and TRBJ1-5; D call uncertain. The CDR3 spans 13 residues. From germline, CDR1 is MRHNA and CDR2 SNTAGT. Trimming stripped 6 bases from V and 6 bases from J, with 12 bases between. The CDR3 here is CASSTEESQPQHF. CDR3 sequence (DNA): TGTGCCAGCAGCACAGAAGAGAGTCAGCCCCAGCATTTT.

J is TRBJ1-5 and V is TRBV6-2 or TRBV6-3; 12 nucleotides line up with TRBD1. Germline V lookup: CDR1 MNHEY, CDR2 SVGEGT. V lost 2 bases and J lost 5; bases outside the gene matches: 4. CDR3 size: 16 residues. CDR3: CASSYQGTGGDQPQHF. CDR3 DNA sequence: TGTGCCAGCAGTTACCAAGGGACAGGGGGCGATCAGCCCCAGCATTTT.

V is TRBV7-2 and J is TRBJ2-5, with D possibly being TRBD1 (8 bases). The V end lost 4 bases, the J end lost 4 bases, and 13 bases lay between the germline ends. Per germline, CDR1 SGHTA and CDR2 FQGNSA. This CDR3 comprises 14 residues. CDR3 amino acids: CASSSQGGGETQYF. CDR3 coding DNA: TGTGCCAGCAGCTCACAGGGGGGGGGAGAGACCCAGTACTTC.

The chain links TRBV6-2 or TRBV6-3 to TRBJ1-2; TRBD1 matches at 7 bases. Germline lookup yields CDR1 MNHEY and CDR2 SVGEGT. Trimming removed 4 bases from V and 6 bases from J; junction bases left unmatched: 5. The CDR3 has 13 amino acids. The CDR3 DNA follows: TGTGCCAGCAGTTCCACAGGGGCCCATGGCTACACCTTC. As protein: CASSSTGAHGYTF.

The chain is built from TRBV6-5 and TRBJ2-7, with no clear D. V shed 7 bases and J shed 4 bases, with 17 bases lying between them. The germline gives CDR1 MNHEY, CDR2 SVGAGI. The CDR3 contains 14 residues. In nucleotides, the CDR3 is TGTGCCAGCATCCCCTTTCACGTTGTGTACGAGCAGTACGTC. This encodes CASIPFHVVYEQYV.

J is TRBJ2-3 and V is TRBV2, with D hard to call. CDR3 length: 15 amino acids. The germline gives CDR1 SNHLY, CDR2 FYNNEI. V was clipped by 7 bases and J by 5 bases, with 19 bases between them. CDR3: CASTLRVPSEDTQYF. The CDR3 region has the DNA TGTGCCAGCACCCTGAGAGTTCCCTCCGAAGATACGCAGTATTTT.

The DNA of the CDR3 is TGTGCCAGCAGTCCCTTGGACAGGGGGCTGTACACTGAAGCTTTCTTT. This codes for CASSPLDRGLYTEAFF. The rearrangement links TRBV27 to TRBJ1-1; the match to TRBD1 covers 11 bases. The CDR3 is 16 residues long. Germline V CDR1 and CDR2: MNHEY, SMNVEV (reference sequence). V lost 5 bases, J lost 3 bases, and 8 bases stayed unmatched.

The chain links TRBV3-1 (or the pseudogene TRBV3-2) to TRBJ2-3; TRBD2 matches 9 bases. Germline V CDR1 and CDR2: LGHDT, YNNKEL (reference sequence). This CDR3 is built from 16 residues. The V segment lost 4 bases and the J segment 2 bases; nucleotides outside the gene matches: 7. Here the CDR3 reads CASSPAGGYHTDTQYF. The CDR3 region has the DNA TGTGCCAGCAGCCCAGCGGGGGGTTACCACACAGATACGCAGTATTTT.